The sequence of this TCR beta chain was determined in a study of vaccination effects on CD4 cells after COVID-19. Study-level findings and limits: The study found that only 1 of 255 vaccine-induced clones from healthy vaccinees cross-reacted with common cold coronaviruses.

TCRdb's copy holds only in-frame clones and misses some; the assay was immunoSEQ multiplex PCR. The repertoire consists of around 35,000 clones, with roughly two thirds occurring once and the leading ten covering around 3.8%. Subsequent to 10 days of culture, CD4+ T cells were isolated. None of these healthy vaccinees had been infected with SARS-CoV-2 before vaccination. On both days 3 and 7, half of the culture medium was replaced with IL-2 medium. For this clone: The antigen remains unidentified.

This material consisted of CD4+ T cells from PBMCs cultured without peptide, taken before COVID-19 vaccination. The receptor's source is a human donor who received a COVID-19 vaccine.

The CDR3 is CASSMKGSNEQFF. CDR3 nucleotides: TGTGCCAGTAGTATGAAGGGGTCCAATGAGCAGTTCTTC. The V gene is TRBV19, the J gene TRBJ2-1; maybe TRBD1 (5 bases). The V gene lost 3 bases and the J gene lost 6 bases, with 9 bases spanning the gap. Germline-derived CDR1 and CDR2 are LNHDA and SQIVND (reference sequence). There are 13 residues in the CDR3.